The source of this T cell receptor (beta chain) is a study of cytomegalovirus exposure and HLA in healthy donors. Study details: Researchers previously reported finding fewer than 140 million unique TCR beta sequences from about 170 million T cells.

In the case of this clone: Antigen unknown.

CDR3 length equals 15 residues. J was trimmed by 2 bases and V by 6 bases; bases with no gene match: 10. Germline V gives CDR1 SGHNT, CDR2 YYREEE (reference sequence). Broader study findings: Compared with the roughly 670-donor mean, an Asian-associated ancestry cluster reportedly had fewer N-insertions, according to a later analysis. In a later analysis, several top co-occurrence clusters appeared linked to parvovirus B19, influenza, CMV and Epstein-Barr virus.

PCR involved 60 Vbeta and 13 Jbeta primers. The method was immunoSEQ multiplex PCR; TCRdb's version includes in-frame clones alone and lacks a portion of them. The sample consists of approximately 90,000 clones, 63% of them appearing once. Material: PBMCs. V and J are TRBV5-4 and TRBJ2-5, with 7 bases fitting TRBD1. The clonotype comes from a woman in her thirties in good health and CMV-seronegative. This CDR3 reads CASMATGSKQETQYF. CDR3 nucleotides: TGTGCCAGCATGGCGACAGGGTCTAAGCAAGAGACCCAGTACTTC.